The 17 T cell receptor beta chains below all came from one sample that was sequenced in a study of blood T cell repertoires in COVID-19. Assay: immunoSEQ multiplex PCR; the TCRdb copy retains only in-frame clones and omits some. In the table there are approximately 21,000 clones, roughly four fifths of which are singletons. Sequencing was carried out using peripheral blood. Receptors were obtained from a human donor in a cohort sampled during active COVID-19.

This sequence joins TRBV29-1 and TRBJ2-3; D perhaps matches TRBD2 (7 bases). This CDR3 is built from 14 residues. V lost 3 bases to trimming and J lost 2 bases, with 12 bases between them. CDR1 is SQVTM, CDR2 ANQGSEA, per germline. In DNA form, the CDR3 reads TGCAGCGTTGACGGCGGGGGCCTCACAGATACGCAGTATTTT. Translated, it gives CSVDGGGLTDTQYF.

This chain uses TRBV7-3 with TRBJ1-2; 8 nucleotides align to TRBD1. Germline CDR1 is SGHTA and CDR2 is FQGTGA. This CDR3 is built from 15 residues. The V segment lost 2 bases and the J segment 8 bases; nucleotides outside the gene matches: 10. CDR3 in amino acids: CASSLVQGAMEGYTF. Here the CDR3 DNA reads TGTGCCAGCAGCTTAGTGCAGGGGGCGATGGAGGGCTACACCTTC.

The J gene is TRBJ2-7, the V gene TRBV18; D is possibly TRBD1 (5 bases). Trimming took 0 bases from V and 5 from J, leaving 14 bases between them. The germline gives CDR1 KGHSH, CDR2 LQKENI. The CDR3 covers 15 residues. As DNA, the CDR3 is TGTGCCAGCTCACCACCGAATCAGGGTACCAACGAGCAGTACTTC. Encoded protein: CASSPPNQGTNEQYF.

V and J are TRBV4-3 and TRBJ1-3; D is perhaps TRBD1 (5 bases). Trimming removed 0 bases from V and 5 bases from J, with 17 bases in between. The CDR3 is 17 residues long. CDR1 is LGHNA, CDR2 YSLEER, per germline. In nucleotides, the CDR3 is TGCGCCAGCAGCCAAGATGGCGCGCAGGGTAATAGAAACACCATATATTTT. It encodes CASSQDGAQGNRNTIYF.

In its sample, this clone was seen once. The rearrangement links TRBV5-1 to TRBJ1-1; D is ambiguous. Germline values: CDR1 SGHRS, CDR2 YFSETQ. V was clipped by 3 bases and J by 0 bases, with 12 bases between them. CDR3 length: 15 residues. The CDR3 nucleotides are TGCGCCAGCAGCTCGTCCTTAAGCCTGAACACTGAAGCTTTCTTT. Protein sequence: CASSSSLSLNTEAFF.

This clone was recorded a few times. The J gene is TRBJ2-1, the V gene TRBV3-1 (or the pseudogene TRBV3-2); 13 positions match TRBD2. CDR1 is LGHDT and CDR2 is YNNKEL in the germline V gene (reference sequence). V lost 2 bases, J lost 0 bases, and 7 bases stayed unmatched. This CDR3 spans 19 amino acids. Here the CDR3 reads CASSQFTSGGASSYNEQFF. Written as DNA, the CDR3 is TGTGCCAGCAGCCAATTTACTAGCGGGGGGGCGAGCTCCTACAATGAGCAGTTCTTC.

This clone has a handful of counts. V gene TRBV28 combines with J gene TRBJ1-4; D is possibly TRBD1 (5 bases). Germline V gene lookup returns CDR1 MDHEN and CDR2 SYDVKM. This CDR3 contains 17 residues. Trimming took off 2 bases at V and 6 bases at J, with 19 bases between the two ends. Here the CDR3 DNA reads TGTGCCAGCAGTTTACCCCTTGTAAGAGGGACTCATGAAAAACTGTTTTTT. Translated, it gives CASSLPLVRGTHEKLFF.

This chain links TRBV19 with TRBJ2-7, with D maybe TRBD1 (5 bases). V was clipped by 3 bases and J by 6 bases, with 18 bases between them. The germline V gene encodes CDR1 LNHDA and CDR2 SQIVND (reference sequence). This CDR3 region has 15 residues. DNA for the CDR3: TGTGCCAGTAGTATCATCTGGGGCTCCACTACCGAGCAGTACTTC. Residues: CASSIIWGSTTEQYF.

The rearrangement links TRBV7-2 to TRBJ1-1; D remains ambiguous. CDR1 and CDR2 from the germline V gene are SGHTA and FQGNSA. V lost 4 bases, J lost 3 bases, and 9 bases lay in between. The CDR3 contains 13 residues. CDR3 nucleotide sequence: TGTGCCAGCAGCTCCAGTTTTCACACTGAAGCTTTCTTT. Protein sequence: CASSSSFHTEAFF.

The V and J genes are TRBV7-8 and TRBJ2-5; a possible D gene is TRBD1 (5 bases). This CDR3 has 14 amino acids. The V end was cut by 1 base, the J end by 2 bases, with 8 bases between. CDR1 SGHVS and CDR2 FQNEAQ come from the germline V gene. CDR3 nucleotide sequence: TGTGCCAGCAGCTTAGAGGGGTATCAAGAGACCCAGTACTTC. It is translated as CASSLEGYQETQYF.

The V gene is TRBV2, the J gene TRBJ1-2; a weak D match, TRBD1 (6 bases). Germline CDR1 is SNHLY and CDR2 is FYNNEI. The germline V and J ends were trimmed by 6 bases and 4 bases, with 18 bases remaining between them. CDR3 length: 15 amino acids. The CDR3 here is CASSAIERGGYGYTF. DNA for the CDR3: TGTGCCAGCAGCGCCATCGAAAGAGGGGGCTATGGCTACACCTTC.

The J gene is TRBJ1-1, the V gene TRBV6-5; D remains unclear. CDR1 is MNHEY and CDR2 is SVGAGI in the germline V gene. Trimming left V 8 bases short and J 8 bases short, with 21 bases between. This CDR3 has 14 residues. The CDR3 is CASRSSMEALEAFF. DNA of the CDR3: TGTGCCAGCCGCTCGTCTATGGAGGCTTTGGAAGCTTTCTTT.

The genes are TRBV6-6 and TRBJ1-4; 7 nucleotides agree with TRBD1. Per the germline V gene, CDR1 is MNHNY and CDR2 is SVGAGI (reference sequence). This CDR3 has 14 amino acids. Unmatched junction bases numbered 9, after V lost 7 bases and J lost 7 bases. The CDR3 sequence: CASNSQGRFEKLFF. The CDR3 nucleotides read TGTGCCAGCAATTCACAGGGGCGTTTTGAAAAACTGTTTTTT.

This clone was seen once. The J gene is TRBJ2-7, the V gene TRBV19; TRBD2 is a possible D gene (5 bases). There are 13 residues in the CDR3. The V and J ends lost 6 bases and 6 bases respectively, with 15 bases between them. CDR1 and CDR2 from the germline V gene are LNHDA and SQIVND (reference sequence). The DNA for the CDR3 is TGTGCCAGTAGCTCTGGGCGGGCCGGCGAGCAGTACTTC. This sequence encodes CASSSGRAGEQYF. The entire variable domain, with the rest obtained from reference TRBV19 and TRBJ2-7, is as follows: DGGITQSPKYLFRKEGQNVTLSCEQNLNHDAMYWYRQDPGQGLRLIYYSQIVNDFQKGDIAEGYSVSREKKESFPLTVTSAQKNPTAFYLCASSSGRAGEQYFGPGTRLTVT.

J is TRBJ2-3 and V is TRBV7-2, with 7 bases that match TRBD2. Trimming took 1 base from V and 6 from J; bases not matched to a gene: 7. The germline CDR1 and CDR2 sequences are SGHTA and FQGNSA. CDR3 length: 15 amino acids. The CDR3 protein is CASSLGGGVTDTQYF. CDR3 nucleotides: TGTGCCAGCAGCTTAGGGGGGGGTGTTACGGATACGCAGTATTTT.

Details on this clone: At the DNA level, this CDR3 is encoded by other sequences in the same sample as well. J is TRBJ1-2 and V is TRBV12-1. TRBV12-1 is marked as a pseudogene. The CDR3 consists of 17 residues. CDR3 protein: CASSPPGTFSSNYGYTF. CDR3 DNA: TGTGCCAGCAGCCCACCCGGGACTTTCAGTTCTAACTATGGCTACACCTTC.

This chain connects TRBV7-2 to TRBJ2-5; 8 bases align to TRBD1. The trim removed 5 bases at V and 0 bases at J, leaving 5 bases unmatched. From germline, CDR1 is SGHTA and CDR2 FQGNSA. CDR3 size: 15 residues. The CDR3 region has the DNA TGTGCCAGCAGCCCGCACAGGGGGAACCAAGAGACCCAGTACTTC. It codes for CASSPHRGNQETQYF.